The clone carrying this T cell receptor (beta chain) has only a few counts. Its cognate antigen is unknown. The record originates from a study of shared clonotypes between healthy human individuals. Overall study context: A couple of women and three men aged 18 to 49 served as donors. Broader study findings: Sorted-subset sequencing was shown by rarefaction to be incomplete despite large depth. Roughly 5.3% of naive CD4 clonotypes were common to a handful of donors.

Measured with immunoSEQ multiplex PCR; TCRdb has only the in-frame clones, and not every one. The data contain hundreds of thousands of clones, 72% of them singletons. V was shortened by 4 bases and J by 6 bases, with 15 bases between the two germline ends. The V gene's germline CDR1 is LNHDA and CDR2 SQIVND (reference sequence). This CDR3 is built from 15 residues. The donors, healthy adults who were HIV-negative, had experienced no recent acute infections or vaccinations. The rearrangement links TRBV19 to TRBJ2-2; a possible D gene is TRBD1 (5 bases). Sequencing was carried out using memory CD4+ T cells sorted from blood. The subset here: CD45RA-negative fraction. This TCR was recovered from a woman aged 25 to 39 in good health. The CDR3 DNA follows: TGTGCCAGTAGTAAGATACAGGTCTCCGCCGGGGAGCTGTTTTTT. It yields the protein CASSKIQVSAGELFF.